Given below is one TCR beta chain in context. What it binds is unknown. This entry belongs to a study of T cell responses to AZD1222 COVID-19 vaccine. Findings of the study overall: Possibly, clonal diversity was underestimated; donors were largely white British and included more females. Vaccine-related CD4 TCRs covered spike, predominating at 160-218 and 743-854. Epitopes outside B.1.351 and B.1.1.7 mutated regions reportedly drew nearly half of spike TCRs. The study sampled repertoires only after the peak T cell response.

Germline assignment: CDR1 MNHNY and CDR2 SVGAGI (reference sequence). V lost 0 bases, J lost 0 bases, and 8 bases lay in between. The CDR3 spans 15 residues. Sequencing used immunoSEQ multiplex PCR; TCRdb keeps in-frame clones, though not all of them. The table lists tens of thousands of clones, roughly nine tenths of them singletons, with 9.3% in the top ten. The receptor was derived from an adult who received the AZD1222 COVID-19 vaccine. The source material was peripheral blood, sampled 28 days after the second AZD1222 dose. The chain combines TRBV6-6 with TRBJ1-1; no clear D. CDR3 nucleotides: TGTGCCAGCAGTTACTCGGAGGTAATGAACACTGAAGCTTTCTTT. Protein: CASSYSEVMNTEAFF.